This entry describes one TCR beta chain. Antigen: not known. This sample is part of a study of glioma-infiltrating T cells after dendritic cell vaccination. Study-level background: Treatment, given 2003 to 2012, was autologous tumor lysate-pulsed dendritic cell vaccination. Findings and caveats of the study: Few patients contributed both blood and tumor specimens. Higher TCR clonality did not directly relate to longer survival.

Noted time point: after dendritic cell vaccination, including at tumor progression/relapse. Patients had residual fresh-frozen tumor tissue and more than two years of survival data. TCRdb's copy holds only in-frame clones and misses some; the assay was immunoSEQ multiplex PCR. Of 100,000 or so clones listed, 80% were seen once; the top ten hold about 5.7%. The clonotype was recovered from a human donor with glioblastoma. This material consisted of blood, taken after dendritic cell vaccination.

The CDR3 DNA follows: TGTGCCAGCAGCCCGATGGCGGCTTCGGGCTACAATGAGCAGTTCTTC. Protein sequence: CASSPMAASGYNEQFF. V usage is TRBV7-8 and J usage is TRBJ2-1; no definite D call. The CDR3 sequence is 16 residues long. Trimming left V 5 bases short and J 3 bases short, with 17 bases between. Germline CDR1 SGHVS, CDR2 FQNEAQ. The variable domain in full, completed from reference TRBV7-8 and TRBJ2-1, reads GAGVSQSPRYKVAKRGQDVALRCDPISGHVSLFWYQQALGQGPEFLTYFQNEAQLDKSGLPSDRFFAERPEGSVSTLKIQRTQQEDSAVYLCASSPMAASGYNEQFFGPGTRLTVL.